Shown below are 7 T cell receptor beta chains from a single sample sequenced in a study of blood T cell repertoires in COVID-19 (TCRdb year 2020). To prepare the library, the immunoSEQ multiplex PCR assay was applied. Sourced from immuneACCESS, this table was stored by TCRdb with only in-frame sequences that have V and J called. A share of the clones is absent; for the studies checked, an unresolved V gene accounts for under half, and the remainder has no known explanation. The sample profile shows some 130,000 clones; around 81% of them were found once. The ten biggest clones cover approximately 9.1% of the sample. The sample consisted of peripheral blood. Source of these receptors: a woman aged 55 to 70 with active or convalescent COVID-19.

V gene TRBV7-2 combines with J gene TRBJ2-1; D remains ambiguous. Germline CDR1 is SGHTA and CDR2 is FQGNSA. This CDR3 comprises 12 residues. Deletions cut 1 base from V and 10 bases from J, with 8 bases between. Written as DNA, the CDR3 is TGTGCCAGCAGCTTAGTTCAACGGGAGCAGTTCTTC. This gives the protein CASSLVQREQFF.

About this clone: This sample includes further DNA sequences coding for the same CDR3. The V gene is TRBV19, the J gene TRBJ2-1; TRBD2 matches 7 bases. The CDR3 sequence is 15 residues long. The V and J ends lost 6 bases and 0 bases, in that order; junction bases with no gene match: 5. Germline CDR1 is LNHDA and CDR2 is SQIVND (reference sequence). The CDR3 loop is CASRLAESSYNEQFF. CDR3 nucleotide sequence: TGTGCCAGTAGGCTAGCGGAAAGCTCCTACAATGAGCAGTTCTTC.

This clone has a handful of counts. This chain uses TRBV10-3 with TRBJ2-3; 7 nucleotides align to TRBD2. The ends lost 0 bases at V and 1 base at J; junction bases unmatched: 1. CDR1 is ENHRY, CDR2 SYGVKD, per germline. CDR3 length equals 15 residues. The CDR3 DNA follows: TGTGCCATCAGTGAGTCTACTAGCGGCACAGATACGCAGTATTTT. It encodes CAISESTSGTDTQYF.

The V call is TRBV25-1, the J call TRBJ2-1, with TRBD1 identical over 8 bases. Losses at the gene ends were 6 bases for V and 9 bases for J; bases not matched to a gene: 7. The V gene's germline CDR1 is MGHDK and CDR2 SYGVNS. CDR3 length equals 13 residues. CDR3 loop: CASRRTGTLEQFF. The CDR3 DNA is TGTGCCAGCAGGAGGACAGGGACCCTTGAGCAGTTCTTC.

The V gene is TRBV5-5, the J gene TRBJ2-1, with 9 bases lining up with TRBD2. After removal of 4 bases from V and 1 base from J, the junction contained 6 bases not matched to a gene. From germline, CDR1 is SGHKS and CDR2 YYEKEE (reference sequence). This CDR3 is 16 amino acids long. The CDR3 is CASSTFSGGSYNEQFF. The CDR3 DNA reads as TGTGCCAGCAGCACCTTTAGCGGGGGTTCCTACAATGAGCAGTTCTTC. The full variable domain, completed using reference TRBV5-5 and TRBJ2-1, is DAGVTQSPTHLIKTRGQQVTLRCSPISGHKSVSWYQQVLGQGPQFIFQYYEKEERGRGNFPDRFSARQFPNYSSELNVNALLLGDSALYLCASSTFSGGSYNEQFFGPGTRLTVL.

The gene calls are TRBV5-4 and TRBJ2-5, with 7 bases that match TRBD2. CDR1 SGHNT and CDR2 YYREEE come from the germline V gene (reference sequence). After removal of 8 bases from V and 5 bases from J, the junction contained 12 bases not matched to a gene. The CDR3 runs to 14 residues. The CDR3 DNA reads as TGTGCCAGTAAGACTAGCAAGGGCGTGGAGACCCAGTACTTC. Translation: CASKTSKGVETQYF.

The chain is built from TRBV3-1 (or the pseudogene TRBV3-2) and TRBJ1-4; D uncertain. CDR1 and CDR2 from the germline V gene are LGHDT and YNNKEL (reference sequence). V lost 4 bases to trimming and J lost 8 bases, with 17 bases between them. This CDR3 has 15 amino acids. CDR3 amino acids: CASSPRLTLGEKLFF. CDR3 nucleotide sequence: TGTGCCAGCAGCCCAAGACTGACTTTAGGAGAAAAACTGTTTTTT.